The clone carrying this T cell receptor (beta chain) was counted ten times or more. The data originate from a study of CD8 T cells in ankylosing spondylitis. TCRdb reprocessed the 5' RACE reads with MiXCR, giving one entry per CDR3 protein. The sample yields roughly 120,000 distinct CDR3 sequences, 6% to 8.5% seen once. CDR1 is GTSNPN and CDR2 is SVGIG in the germline V gene (reference sequence). J was trimmed by 0 bases and V by 7 bases; bases with no gene match: 5. The length of the CDR3 is 14 residues. The source is a male donor with ankylosing spondylitis or in good health (not recorded which). The sequenced sample was blood, either unsorted or a sorted T cell fraction (not recorded which). The chain recombines TRBV30 with TRBJ2-3; 9 nucleotides match TRBD1. CDR3: CAFNGQGSTDTQYF. CDR3 DNA sequence: TGTGCCTTCAATGGACAGGGGAGCACAGATACGCAGTATTTT. The complete variable domain, with remaining parts taken from reference TRBV30 and TRBJ2-3, reads SQTIHQWPATLVQPVGSPLSLECTVEGTSNPNLYWYRQAAGRGLQLLFYSVGIGQISSEVPQNLSASRPQDRQFILSSKKLLLSDSGFYLCAFNGQGSTDTQYFGPGTRLTVL.